The 7 T cell receptor beta chains reported below all come from one sample, sequenced in a study of early T cells in non-severe SARS-CoV-2 infection. TCRdb analysed the 5' RACE reads with MiXCR anew, one entry per CDR3 protein. The repertoire holds 55,000 to 75,000 distinct CDR3 sequences, with 7% to 8% as singletons. Sequenced sample: whole blood. These receptors were collected from an adult who was a healthcare worker with PCR-confirmed SARS-CoV-2 infection or an uninfected control (not recorded which).

This clonotype has a handful of counts. The germline gene is not matched at one end of the junction; a read error may be the cause. The chain links TRBV7-8 to TRBJ2-5; 7 positions match TRBD1. The CDR3 covers 15 residues. The germline gives CDR1 SGHVS, CDR2 FQNEAQ. The CDR3 DNA reads TGTGCCAGCAGCTTAGTGTCGGGACAGCAAGAGACCAAGTACTTC. Its translation is CASSLVSGQQETKYF. Looking up the rest from reference TRBV7-8 and TRBJ2-5 gives the full variable domain: GAGVSQSPRYKVAKRGQDVALRCDPISGHVSLFWYQQALGQGPEFLTYFQNEAQLDKSGLPSDRFFAERPEGSVSTLKIQRTQQEDSAVYLCASSLVSGQQETKYFGPGTRLLVL.

This clonotype was seen many times. The CDR3 DNA reads as TGTGCCAGCAAACCCCGATCCGGACAGCCCCAGCATTTT. Its protein is CASKPRSGQPQHF. The rearrangement joins TRBV27 to TRBJ1-5; no clear D gene. Trimming removed 7 bases from V and 7 bases from J, with 14 bases in between. The germline gives CDR1 MNHEY, CDR2 SMNVEV (reference sequence). The CDR3 is 13 residues long.

This clonotype turned up a few times. This chain links TRBV20-1 with TRBJ2-1, with D possibly being TRBD2 (5 bases). There are 15 residues in the CDR3. CDR1 DFQATT and CDR2 SNEGSKA come from the germline V gene (reference sequence). The ends were cut back, 6 bases at V and 4 bases at J, with 19 bases in the middle. The CDR3 DNA is TGCAGTGCACCGACGGGGTGGGCGGTGTACAATGAGCAGTTCTTC. This sequence encodes CSAPTGWAVYNEQFF.

In this sample, this clonotype turned up a few times. This chain links TRBV10-3 with TRBJ1-4, with D uncertain. The ends were cut back, 0 bases at V and 7 bases at J, with 12 bases in the middle. Germline-derived CDR1 and CDR2 are ENHRY and SYGVKD. This CDR3 has 15 amino acids. The CDR3 DNA follows: TGTGCCATCAGTGAGTCGGGGATGTCAGGTGAAAAACTGTTTTTT. This gives the protein CAISESGMSGEKLFF.

This sequence joins TRBV20-1 and TRBJ2-3; the match to TRBD2 covers 7 bases. V lost 6 bases to trimming and J lost 5 bases; unmatched junction nucleotides: 11. Germline loops: CDR1 DFQATT, CDR2 SNEGSKA (reference sequence). This CDR3 has 14 residues. DNA of the CDR3: TGCAGTGCGGGGAGGGCGGGAGCAGGAGATACGCAGTATTTT. Translating gives CSAGRAGAGDTQYF.

This clonotype has a handful of counts. The chain combines TRBV7-9 with TRBJ2-7; D is unclear. The V gene lost 5 bases and the J gene lost 3 bases, with 11 bases spanning the gap. Looked up from germline, CDR1 is SEHNR and CDR2 is FQNEAQ (reference sequence). There are 13 residues in the CDR3. The CDR3 loop is CASSAESRYEQYF. The CDR3 DNA reads TGTGCCAGCAGCGCCGAGAGCCGCTACGAGCAGTACTTC.

For this clonotype: Its ends do not fully match the called genes, so a read error is possible. The chain links TRBV5-6 to TRBJ1-6; TRBD1 matches at 9 bases. Germline CDR1 SGHDT, CDR2 YYEEEE. This CDR3 is 15 amino acids long. The CDR3 loop reads CAGSLATGGNSPLHF. The DNA for the CDR3 is TGTGCCGGCAGCTTGGCGACAGGGGGAAATTCACCCCTCCACTTT.